This T cell receptor (beta chain) was sequenced during a study of T cell repertoires in cytomegalovirus infection. Background on the study: Well-studied HLA-B-restricted CMV epitopes were used in the study alongside recently identified HLA-C-restricted ones. TCR beta signatures that were public indicated CMV infection and matching HLA type. Study-wide findings and caveats: Within the response measured ex vivo, HLA-C-restricted CMV-specific TCR beta clonotypes were dominant.

The CDR3 sequence is 15 residues long. CDR1 is SQVTM and CDR2 is ANQGSEA in the germline V gene. V lost 1 base and J lost 0, with 10 bases in between. TCRdb re-called the reads with MiXCR, one entry per CDR3 protein. The sample shows roughly 180,000 distinct CDR3 sequences, about a fifth of them seen only once. With regard to this clonotype: Antigen unknown.

The source material was CD8+ T cells from cultured PBMCs, sampled from culture after CMV antigen stimulation. This TCR was recovered from a human donor in good health (CMV status not recorded). Some clones in this sample may be carry-over from other donors' samples. This chain links TRBV29-1 with TRBJ1-3; perhaps TRBD1 as D (5 bases). The CDR3 DNA is TGCAGCGTTGAAGGCCGGGACCGCTCTGGAAACACCATATATTTT. It codes for CSVEGRDRSGNTIYF.